The TCR beta chain described here comes from a study of OX40 agonist ivuxolimab in advanced cancers. Study in general: The study gave patients intravenous ivuxolimab at 0.01 to 10 mg/kg every 2 weeks.

Study-level findings and limits: Expansion of clones was among the lowest in partial responders at 0.1-3.0 mg/kg. The specificity for antigen of the expanded peripheral T cells was not determined.

The CDR3 is made up of 14 amino acids. The germline V gene has CDR1 SGDLS and CDR2 YYNGEE. The V end lost 0 bases, the J end lost 2 bases, and 9 bases lay between the germline ends. As regards this clone: The antigen is undetermined.

The data were produced by immunoSEQ multiplex PCR, yet TCRdb's version contains in-frame clones alone and is incomplete. The profile shows 50,000 or so clones, approximately 89% of them singletons. Sequenced here: CD4+ or CD8+ T cells sorted from blood, sampled in a trial of the OX40 agonist ivuxolimab. The V call is TRBV9, the J call TRBJ2-7; possibly TRBD1 for D (5 bases). This TCR derives from an adult with an advanced solid tumor such as melanoma, head and neck, liver or kidney cancer. The CDR3 DNA follows: TGTGCCAGCAGCGTAGGCCAGGGCGCCTACGAGCAGTACTTC. Translated: CASSVGQGAYEQYF.